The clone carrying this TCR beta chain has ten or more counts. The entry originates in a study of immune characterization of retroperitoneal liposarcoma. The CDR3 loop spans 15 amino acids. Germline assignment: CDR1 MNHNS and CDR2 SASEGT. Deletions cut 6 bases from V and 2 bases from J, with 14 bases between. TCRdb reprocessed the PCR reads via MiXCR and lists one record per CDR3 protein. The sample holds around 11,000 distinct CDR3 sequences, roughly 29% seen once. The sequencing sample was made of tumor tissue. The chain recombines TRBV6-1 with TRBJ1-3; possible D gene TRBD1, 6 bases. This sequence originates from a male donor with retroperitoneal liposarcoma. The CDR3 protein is CASSLQGRTGNTIYF. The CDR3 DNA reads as TGTGCCAGCAGCTTACAGGGCCGGACTGGAAACACCATATATTTT.